These T cell receptor beta chains were read from a single sample in a study of CD8+ T cells in alopecia areata. Clones were read by immunoSEQ multiplex PCR, and TCRdb kept only the in-frame ones, dropping some. The sample holds over 150,000 clones; about three fifths are singletons and the top ten take 5% to 6%. The starting material was CD4+ T cells sorted from blood, obtained at week 24, from a patient treated with tofacitinib. The receptors come from a human donor with alopecia areata. The CDR3 runs from the conserved cysteine through the conserved F or W. The order of the fields is clone size, D gene, J gene, V gene, CDR3 protein, CDR3 DNA. The D gene is left open where the match is weak. Part of the rows lack a size; the others show once, few, many or a class for expanded clones.

clone_size: once; d_call: TRBD1; j_call: TRBJ2-1; v_call: TRBV2; cdr3_aa: CASIRGQYNEQFF; cdr3_nt: TGTGCCAGCATCAGGGGGCAATACAATGAGCAGTTCTTC
clone_size: NA; d_call: TRBD1; j_call: TRBJ1-1; v_call: TRBV29-1; cdr3_aa: CSVYPTGGTEAFF; cdr3_nt: TGCAGCGTTTACCCGACAGGGGGAACTGAAGCTTTCTTT
clone_size: few; d_call: TRBD1; j_call: TRBJ2-5; v_call: TRBV7-9; cdr3_aa: CASSLATGQGRETQYF; cdr3_nt: TGTGCCAGCAGCTTAGCAACGGGACAGGGAAGGGAGACCCAGTACTTC
clone_size: NA; d_call: TRBD2; j_call: TRBJ2-1; v_call: TRBV5-1; cdr3_aa: CASSLKVWTSGRGGGNEQFF; cdr3_nt: TGCGCCAGCAGCTTGAAAGTCTGGACTAGCGGGAGAGGAGGCGGCAATGAGCAGTTCTTC
clone_size: NA; d_call: TRBD1; j_call: TRBJ2-7; v_call: TRBV15; cdr3_aa: CATSRGGTGGSYEQYF; cdr3_nt: TGTGCCACCAGCAGAGGTGGGACAGGGGGGTCTTACGAGCAGTACTTC
clone_size: NA; d_call: TRBD1; j_call: TRBJ2-7; v_call: TRBV30; cdr3_aa: CAWDQGQGSYEQYF; cdr3_nt: TGTGCCTGGGATCAGGGACAGGGATCCTACGAGCAGTACTTC
clone_size: NA; d_call: NA; j_call: TRBJ2-7; v_call: TRBV5-1; cdr3_aa: CASSLAAGQSYEQYF; cdr3_nt: TGCGCCAGCAGCTTGGCGGCGGGACAGAGTTACGAGCAGTACTTC
clone_size: NA; d_call: NA; j_call: TRBJ1-4; v_call: TRBV25-1; cdr3_aa: CASSVPGDEKLFF; cdr3_nt: TGTGCCAGCAGTGTCCCGGGGGACGAAAAACTGTTTTTT
clone_size: NA; d_call: NA; j_call: TRBJ2-7; v_call: TRBV5-1; cdr3_aa: CASSLDRRVYEQYF; cdr3_nt: TGCGCCAGCAGCCTGGACAGAAGAGTCTACGAGCAGTACTTC
clone_size: few; d_call: TRBD2; j_call: TRBJ2-3; v_call: TRBV29-1; cdr3_aa: CSVLLAGGIGTQYF; cdr3_nt: TGCAGCGTTCTGCTTGCGGGGGGCATCGGTACGCAGTATTTT
clone_size: NA; d_call: NA; j_call: TRBJ1-1; v_call: TRBV29-1; cdr3_aa: CSVELSGRRGTEAFF; cdr3_nt: TGCAGCGTTGAGCTTTCAGGGAGGCGGGGTACTGAAGCTTTCTTT
clone_size: NA; d_call: NA; j_call: TRBJ2-3; v_call: TRBV10-3; cdr3_aa: CAINPDISTDTQYF; cdr3_nt: TGTGCCATCAATCCCGACATAAGCACAGATACGCAGTATTTT
clone_size: NA; d_call: NA; j_call: TRBJ2-5; v_call: TRBV11-3; cdr3_aa: CASSLGGRPETQYF; cdr3_nt: TGTGCCAGCAGCTTAGGGGGACGACCAGAGACCCAGTACTTC
clone_size: NA; d_call: TRBD1; j_call: TRBJ2-2; v_call: TRBV2; cdr3_aa: CASIRDRNTGELFF; cdr3_nt: TGTGCCAGTATCCGGGACAGGAACACCGGGGAGCTGTTTTTT
clone_size: NA; d_call: NA; j_call: TRBJ1-3; v_call: TRBV7-9; cdr3_aa: CASSLSGASDTIYF; cdr3_nt: TGTGCCAGCAGCCTCTCGGGGGCGTCGGACACCATATATTTT
clone_size: NA; d_call: TRBD2; j_call: TRBJ2-3; v_call: TRBV5-4; cdr3_aa: CASVPEAGADTQYF; cdr3_nt: TGTGCCTCCGTCCCGGAGGCGGGAGCAGATACGCAGTATTTT
clone_size: NA; d_call: NA; j_call: TRBJ2-7; v_call: TRBV29-1; cdr3_aa: CSVEVPGGVSYEQYF; cdr3_nt: TGCAGCGTTGAAGTCCCAGGGGGGGTATCCTACGAGCAGTACTTC
clone_size: NA; d_call: TRBD2; j_call: TRBJ2-3; v_call: TRBV18; cdr3_aa: CASSPLRPSGRTTDTQYF; cdr3_nt: TGTGCCAGCTCACCACTGAGACCTAGCGGGAGGACCACAGATACGCAGTATTTT
clone_size: NA; d_call: TRBD2; j_call: TRBJ2-1; v_call: TRBV2; cdr3_aa: CASSRSGATSYNEQFF; cdr3_nt: TGTGCCAGCAGCAGAAGCGGGGCCACCTCCTACAATGAGCAGTTCTTC
clone_size: NA; d_call: NA; j_call: TRBJ2-7; v_call: TRBV2; cdr3_aa: CASSVRWGYEQYF; cdr3_nt: TGTGCCAGCAGCGTTAGGTGGGGCTACGAGCAGTACTTC
clone_size: few; d_call: TRBD1; j_call: TRBJ2-7; v_call: TRBV7-2; cdr3_aa: CASSSRPGQGASRTYEQYF; cdr3_nt: TGTGCCAGCAGCTCCCGCCCCGGACAGGGGGCGTCCCGAACCTACGAGCAGTACTTC
clone_size: NA; d_call: NA; j_call: TRBJ2-7; v_call: TRBV6-6; cdr3_aa: CASRDPVGAEQYF; cdr3_nt: TGTGCCAGCAGGGACCCCGTAGGGGCCGAGCAGTACTTC
clone_size: NA; d_call: NA; j_call: TRBJ1-2; v_call: TRBV2; cdr3_aa: CASRYGNGYTF; cdr3_nt: TGTGCCAGCAGATACGGGAACGGCTACACCTTC
clone_size: few; d_call: TRBD1; j_call: TRBJ2-7; v_call: TRBV18; cdr3_aa: CASSPQSRGLNEQYF; cdr3_nt: TGTGCCAGCTCACCACAATCCAGGGGGCTGAACGAGCAGTACTTC
clone_size: NA; d_call: NA; j_call: TRBJ1-4; v_call: TRBV25-1; cdr3_aa: CASNQGYEKLFF; cdr3_nt: TGTGCCAGCAACCAGGGGTATGAAAAACTGTTTTTT
clone_size: few; d_call: NA; j_call: TRBJ2-7; v_call: TRBV4-1; cdr3_aa: CASSQASGSSYEQYF; cdr3_nt: TGCGCCAGCAGCCAAGCATCCGGGAGCTCCTACGAGCAGTACTTC
clone_size: NA; d_call: TRBD2; j_call: TRBJ2-3; v_call: TRBV6-6; cdr3_aa: CASSPLAGGADTQYF; cdr3_nt: TGTGCCAGCAGCCCCCTAGCGGGAGGGGCAGATACGCAGTATTTT
clone_size: few; d_call: TRBD2; j_call: TRBJ2-7; v_call: TRBV29-1; cdr3_aa: CSVMGLVPEQYF; cdr3_nt: TGCAGCGTCATGGGACTAGTTCCCGAGCAGTACTTC
clone_size: few; d_call: TRBD1; j_call: TRBJ1-6; v_call: TRBV6-5; cdr3_aa: CASRPGTGGNSPLHF; cdr3_nt: TGTGCCAGCAGACCAGGGACAGGGGGCAATTCACCCCTCCACTTT
clone_size: NA; d_call: NA; j_call: TRBJ2-7; v_call: TRBV2; cdr3_aa: CASRVAKYEQYF; cdr3_nt: TGTGCCAGCAGGGTAGCAAAGTACGAGCAGTACTTC
clone_size: NA; d_call: NA; j_call: TRBJ2-5; v_call: TRBV5-1; cdr3_aa: CASSLAETQYF; cdr3_nt: TGCGCCAGCAGCTTGGCCGAGACCCAGTACTTC
clone_size: NA; d_call: TRBD1; j_call: TRBJ1-2; v_call: TRBV30; cdr3_aa: CAWSGQGAHFYGYTF; cdr3_nt: TGTGCCTGGAGTGGACAGGGGGCGCATTTCTATGGCTACACCTTC
clone_size: once; d_call: TRBD1; j_call: TRBJ1-2; v_call: TRBV6-5; cdr3_aa: CASSSHRGRGGYTF; cdr3_nt: TGTGCCAGCAGTTCCCACAGGGGGCGAGGGGGCTACACCTTC
clone_size: NA; d_call: TRBD2; j_call: TRBJ2-5; v_call: TRBV7-2; cdr3_aa: CASSSSQAGWGETQYF; cdr3_nt: TGTGCCAGCAGCTCGTCCCAAGCGGGGTGGGGAGAGACCCAGTACTTC
clone_size: few; d_call: NA; j_call: TRBJ2-3; v_call: TRBV5-6; cdr3_aa: CASSLSREYTDTQYF; cdr3_nt: TGTGCCAGCAGCTTGTCGAGGGAATACACAGATACGCAGTATTTT
clone_size: NA; d_call: TRBD1; j_call: TRBJ1-5; v_call: TRBV9; cdr3_aa: CASSAGTANQPQHF; cdr3_nt: TGTGCCAGCAGCGCCGGGACAGCCAATCAGCCCCAGCATTTT
clone_size: NA; d_call: TRBD1; j_call: TRBJ1-1; v_call: TRBV5-1; cdr3_aa: CASSSGQLHTEAFF; cdr3_nt: TGCGCCAGCAGCTCGGGACAGTTACACACTGAAGCTTTCTTT
clone_size: few; d_call: TRBD1; j_call: TRBJ1-2; v_call: TRBV28; cdr3_aa: CASRAAGGSGYGYTF; cdr3_nt: TGTGCCAGCAGGGCAGCAGGGGGCAGCGGCTATGGCTACACCTTC
clone_size: NA; d_call: NA; j_call: TRBJ2-2; v_call: TRBV7-8; cdr3_aa: CASSLSGRGKIGELFF; cdr3_nt: TGTGCCAGCAGCTTAAGTGGAAGGGGGAAAATCGGGGAGCTGTTTTTT
clone_size: NA; d_call: TRBD1; j_call: TRBJ2-5; v_call: TRBV5-6; cdr3_aa: CASSLTEGGETQYF; cdr3_nt: TGTGCCAGCAGCCTCACTGAAGGGGGCGAGACCCAGTACTTC
clone_size: few; d_call: NA; j_call: TRBJ1-2; v_call: TRBV7-2; cdr3_aa: CASSLMGGYTF; cdr3_nt: TGTGCCAGCAGCCTTATGGGCGGCTACACCTTC
clone_size: NA; d_call: NA; j_call: TRBJ2-7; v_call: TRBV5-6; cdr3_aa: CASSLVAGYEQYF; cdr3_nt: TGTGCCAGCAGCTTGGTGGCCGGATACGAGCAGTACTTC
clone_size: NA; d_call: NA; j_call: TRBJ1-1; v_call: TRBV4-3; cdr3_aa: CASSRTSGGGEAFF; cdr3_nt: TGCGCCAGCAGCCGCACCTCGGGGGGAGGTGAAGCTTTCTTT
clone_size: NA; d_call: TRBD1; j_call: TRBJ1-2; v_call: TRBV6-1; cdr3_aa: CASSDAGTGGRNYGYTF; cdr3_nt: TGTGCCAGCAGTGATGCCGGGACAGGGGGGAGGAACTATGGCTACACCTTC
clone_size: NA; d_call: NA; j_call: TRBJ1-2; v_call: TRBV5-1; cdr3_aa: CASRKQDSGGDGYTF; cdr3_nt: TGCGCCAGCAGAAAACAAGACTCCGGAGGTGATGGCTACACCTTC
clone_size: NA; d_call: NA; j_call: TRBJ2-5; v_call: TRBV7-2; cdr3_aa: CASSLDGLRETQYF; cdr3_nt: TGTGCCAGCAGCTTAGATGGGCTCCGAGAGACCCAGTACTTC
clone_size: NA; d_call: NA; j_call: TRBJ2-7; v_call: TRBV30; cdr3_aa: CAWSVHGHQTYEQYF; cdr3_nt: TGTGCCTGGAGCGTACACGGACACCAAACCTACGAGCAGTACTTC
clone_size: NA; d_call: NA; j_call: TRBJ2-7; v_call: TRBV30; cdr3_aa: CAWSSGGYEQYF; cdr3_nt: TGTGCCTGGAGTTCGGGTGGCTACGAGCAGTACTTC
clone_size: NA; d_call: NA; j_call: TRBJ2-5; v_call: TRBV9; cdr3_aa: CASSRIGGPQETQYF; cdr3_nt: TGTGCCAGCAGCCGGATCGGGGGGCCACAAGAGACCCAGTACTTC
clone_size: few; d_call: NA; j_call: TRBJ2-7; v_call: TRBV7-2; cdr3_aa: CASSLGDPQDEQYF; cdr3_nt: TGTGCCAGCAGCCTAGGGGACCCCCAGGACGAGCAGTACTTC
clone_size: NA; d_call: TRBD2; j_call: TRBJ2-7; v_call: TRBV30; cdr3_aa: CAWSRTSGRFSYEQYF; cdr3_nt: TGTGCCTGGAGCAGGACTAGCGGGAGGTTCTCCTACGAGCAGTACTTC
clone_size: NA; d_call: TRBD1; j_call: TRBJ2-5; v_call: TRBV11-2; cdr3_aa: CASGQGEETQYF; cdr3_nt: TGTGCCAGCGGTCAGGGGGAAGAGACCCAGTACTTC
clone_size: NA; d_call: NA; j_call: TRBJ1-1; v_call: TRBV9; cdr3_aa: CASSPQVDSSEAFF; cdr3_nt: TGTGCCAGCAGCCCCCAAGTGGACAGCTCTGAAGCTTTCTTT
clone_size: few; d_call: NA; j_call: TRBJ2-7; v_call: TRBV7-8; cdr3_aa: CASSSNSAVSSYEQYF; cdr3_nt: TGTGCCAGCAGCTCAAACTCAGCGGTAAGCTCCTACGAGCAGTACTTC
clone_size: NA; d_call: NA; j_call: TRBJ1-4; v_call: TRBV9; cdr3_aa: CASSFGTQINEKLFF; cdr3_nt: TGTGCCAGCAGCTTCGGGACACAGATTAATGAAAAACTGTTTTTT
clone_size: NA; d_call: NA; j_call: TRBJ2-5; v_call: TRBV2; cdr3_aa: CASSEALRQETQYF; cdr3_nt: TGTGCCAGCAGTGAAGCGCTCCGACAAGAGACCCAGTACTTC
clone_size: NA; d_call: TRBD1; j_call: TRBJ2-1; v_call: TRBV27; cdr3_aa: CASSLLGQGYNEQFF; cdr3_nt: TGTGCCAGCAGTTTGTTGGGACAGGGGTACAATGAGCAGTTCTTC
clone_size: NA; d_call: NA; j_call: TRBJ2-7; v_call: TRBV29-1; cdr3_aa: CSVDRAESGEQYF; cdr3_nt: TGCAGCGTTGACAGGGCTGAGTCAGGCGAGCAGTACTTC